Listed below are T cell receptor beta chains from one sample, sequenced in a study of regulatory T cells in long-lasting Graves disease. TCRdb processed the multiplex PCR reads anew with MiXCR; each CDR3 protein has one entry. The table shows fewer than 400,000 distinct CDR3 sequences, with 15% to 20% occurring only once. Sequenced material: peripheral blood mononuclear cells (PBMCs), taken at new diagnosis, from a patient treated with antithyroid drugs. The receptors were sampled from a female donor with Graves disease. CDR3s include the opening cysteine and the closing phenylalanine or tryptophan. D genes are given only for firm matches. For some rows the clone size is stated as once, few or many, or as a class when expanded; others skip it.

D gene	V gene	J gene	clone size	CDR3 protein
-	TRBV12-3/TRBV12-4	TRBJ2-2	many	CASSLVSGTGELFF
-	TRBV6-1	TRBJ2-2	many	CASSERARVGPGELFF
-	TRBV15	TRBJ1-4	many	CATSRTPWGGGSEKLFF
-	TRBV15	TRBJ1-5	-	CATSRDLGSVGTTYSNQPQHF
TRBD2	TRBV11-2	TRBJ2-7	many	CASSSTSGYEQYF
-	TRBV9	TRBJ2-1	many	CASSVAGHEQFF
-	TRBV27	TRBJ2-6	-	CASSLSLDSRLSGANVLAF
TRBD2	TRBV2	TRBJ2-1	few	CASREGLAGYNEQFF
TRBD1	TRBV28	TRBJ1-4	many	CASLTGGREKLFF
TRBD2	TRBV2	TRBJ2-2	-	CASSLAGGPGAAGELSF
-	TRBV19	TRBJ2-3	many	CASSHPRPGTDTQYF
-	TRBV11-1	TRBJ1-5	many	CASSPPFDGQPQHF
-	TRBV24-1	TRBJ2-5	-	CATSDPARDSETQYF
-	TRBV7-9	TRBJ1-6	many	CASSFDGSYSPLHF
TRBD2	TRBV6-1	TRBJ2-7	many	CASVMAGGSYEQYF
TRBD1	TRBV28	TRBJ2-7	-	CASSEDRKSYEQYF
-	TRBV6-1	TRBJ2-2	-	CASRAGGLPGELFF
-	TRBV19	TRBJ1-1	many	CASTATGPSSEAFF
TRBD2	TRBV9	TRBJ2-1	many	CASSVDTGGPNEQFF
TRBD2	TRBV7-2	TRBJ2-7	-	CASSTLAGGYEQYF
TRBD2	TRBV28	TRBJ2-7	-	CASDGLAGGSGAYEQYF
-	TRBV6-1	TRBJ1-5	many	CASRPGGGRSNQPQHF